Below, one TCR beta chain is given with its context. Stated treatment: randomized to nivolumab then ipilimumab (arm A) or the reverse (arm B). Patients had received no earlier DNA-damaging chemotherapy. Here immunoSEQ multiplex PCR was the method, and the copy in TCRdb shows in-frame clones only, minus some. Found here are tens of thousands of clones, approximately 91% of them singletons; the top ten hold less than 15%. The CDR3 is made up of 18 amino acids. Looked up from germline, CDR1 is SEHNR and CDR2 is FQNEAQ (reference sequence). With 5 bases clipped from V and 3 bases from J, the junction kept 18 bases outside the gene matches. The data are from a study of sequential checkpoint blockade in melanoma.

This TCR was sampled from a human donor with melanoma. The rearrangement joins TRBV7-9 to TRBJ2-7; 8 nucleotides agree with TRBD2. The source material was CD8+ T cells sorted from blood (inferred from file names), sampled from a patient given nivolumab and ipilimumab in sequence. CDR3 nucleotide sequence: TGTGCCAGCAGCGGGACGGAACTAGCGGCCTCCGGGGTCTACGAGCAGTACTTC. It translates to CASSGTELAASGVYEQYF.